This is a list of T cell receptor beta chains from one sample in a study of blood T cell repertoires in COVID-19. Libraries were prepared by immunoSEQ multiplex PCR; TCRdb keeps only in-frame clonotypes and omits some of them. The sample includes tens of thousands of clones, roughly 73% of them seen just once. Sequenced sample: peripheral blood. These TCRs come from a woman between 65 and 79 years old with acute or convalescent COVID-19. Both conserved end residues are part of each CDR3. The order of the fields is V gene, J gene, CDR3 protein.

v_gene: TRBV11-2; j_gene: TRBJ1-6; CDR3aa: CASRNQGAGSPLHF
v_gene: TRBV3-1/TRBV3-2; j_gene: TRBJ2-3; CDR3aa: CASSQVRGIDTQYF
v_gene: TRBV5-1; j_gene: TRBJ2-7; CDR3aa: CASSLGTGTGSYEQYF
v_gene: TRBV30; j_gene: TRBJ1-4; CDR3aa: CAWRSRRGTNEKLFF
v_gene: TRBV6-5; j_gene: TRBJ2-7; CDR3aa: CASIERLGSSYEQYF
v_gene: TRBV2; j_gene: TRBJ2-5; CDR3aa: CASSLQGTTQETQYF
v_gene: TRBV6-2/TRBV6-3; j_gene: TRBJ1-5; CDR3aa: CASSYRLAGQNVFNQPQHF
v_gene: TRBV4-3; j_gene: TRBJ1-2; CDR3aa: CASSQAPGDRANYGYTF
v_gene: TRBV5-8; j_gene: TRBJ1-4; CDR3aa: CASSLRTGGDPPKKLFF
v_gene: TRBV4-1; j_gene: TRBJ2-7; CDR3aa: CASSRLTGYYEQYF
v_gene: TRBV18; j_gene: TRBJ2-4; CDR3aa: CASSPTPGQESRAKNIQYF
v_gene: TRBV5-1; j_gene: TRBJ2-5; CDR3aa: CASSSQPGDQETQYF
v_gene: TRBV20-1; j_gene: TRBJ1-4; CDR3aa: CSVDRSEKLFF
v_gene: TRBV5-4; j_gene: TRBJ1-2; CDR3aa: CASSLRGYGYTF
v_gene: TRBV10-1; j_gene: TRBJ2-5; CDR3aa: CASSGQGLAGVGETQYF
v_gene: TRBV7-2; j_gene: TRBJ1-1; CDR3aa: CASSDDRRTEAFF
v_gene: TRBV3-1/TRBV3-2; j_gene: TRBJ2-1; CDR3aa: CASSRTIQGYNEQFF
v_gene: TRBV20-1; j_gene: TRBJ1-1; CDR3aa: CSAIAPVSAFF
v_gene: TRBV10-3; j_gene: TRBJ2-5; CDR3aa: CAISEPWTGQETQYF
v_gene: TRBV11-2; j_gene: TRBJ2-1; CDR3aa: CASSFSGLALNNEQFF
v_gene: TRBV7-8; j_gene: TRBJ1-3; CDR3aa: CASSQLGQSGGNTIYF
v_gene: TRBV7-8; j_gene: TRBJ1-3; CDR3aa: CASRRGADGNTIYF
v_gene: TRBV18; j_gene: TRBJ1-1; CDR3aa: CASSPPSQGGLGTEAFF
v_gene: TRBV11-2; j_gene: TRBJ1-2; CDR3aa: CASSPPGQFPGGYTF
v_gene: TRBV24-1; j_gene: TRBJ2-3; CDR3aa: CATSGATFTDTQYF
v_gene: TRBV18; j_gene: TRBJ1-5; CDR3aa: CASSPRDQPQHF
v_gene: TRBV5-1; j_gene: TRBJ1-1; CDR3aa: CASSRGTGADTEAFF
v_gene: TRBV4-1; j_gene: TRBJ1-2; CDR3aa: CASSQVVASGGFYGYTF
v_gene: TRBV19; j_gene: TRBJ1-2; CDR3aa: CASSRSGDGYTF
v_gene: TRBV20-1; j_gene: TRBJ1-5; CDR3aa: CSARDRGPQHF
v_gene: TRBV7-2; j_gene: TRBJ1-4; CDR3aa: CASSVPGTGELFF
v_gene: TRBV18; j_gene: TRBJ1-4; CDR3aa: CASSPRGPTQGGLFF
v_gene: TRBV4-2; j_gene: TRBJ1-2; CDR3aa: CASSQAPGYGYTF
v_gene: TRBV27; j_gene: TRBJ2-7; CDR3aa: CASSWGQGATYEQYF
v_gene: TRBV7-6; j_gene: TRBJ2-1; CDR3aa: CASSQRGGRYNEQFF
v_gene: TRBV4-1; j_gene: TRBJ1-1; CDR3aa: CASSQEPGKAGAFF
v_gene: TRBV3-1/TRBV3-2; j_gene: TRBJ1-1; CDR3aa: CASSQGRTVREAFF
v_gene: TRBV10-3; j_gene: TRBJ2-1; CDR3aa: CAISEEEGTKPYNEQFF
v_gene: TRBV6-5; j_gene: TRBJ1-2; CDR3aa: CASRISGGPGYTF
v_gene: TRBV4-2; j_gene: TRBJ1-1; CDR3aa: CASSQDRVGAEAFF
v_gene: TRBV27; j_gene: TRBJ1-3; CDR3aa: CASSLDTGPGNTIYF
v_gene: TRBV5-1; j_gene: TRBJ1-1; CDR3aa: CASSFGTGVAFF
v_gene: TRBV11-2; j_gene: TRBJ2-3; CDR3aa: CASSLVLAGDTQYF
v_gene: TRBV20-1; j_gene: TRBJ2-7; CDR3aa: CSGPAGYEQYF
v_gene: TRBV6-6; j_gene: TRBJ2-1; CDR3aa: CASSYSWGTGANEQFF
v_gene: TRBV19; j_gene: TRBJ2-6; CDR3aa: CASTAGFAGANVLTF
v_gene: TRBV5-1; j_gene: TRBJ2-5; CDR3aa: CASSPGGGLMEETQYF
v_gene: TRBV6-2/TRBV6-3; j_gene: TRBJ1-2; CDR3aa: CASSNQGSYGYTF
v_gene: TRBV28; j_gene: TRBJ1-5; CDR3aa: CASHSQEPQHF
v_gene: TRBV19; j_gene: TRBJ1-1; CDR3aa: CASSIGGGTEAFF
v_gene: TRBV28; j_gene: TRBJ1-3; CDR3aa: CASSLTRVKYF